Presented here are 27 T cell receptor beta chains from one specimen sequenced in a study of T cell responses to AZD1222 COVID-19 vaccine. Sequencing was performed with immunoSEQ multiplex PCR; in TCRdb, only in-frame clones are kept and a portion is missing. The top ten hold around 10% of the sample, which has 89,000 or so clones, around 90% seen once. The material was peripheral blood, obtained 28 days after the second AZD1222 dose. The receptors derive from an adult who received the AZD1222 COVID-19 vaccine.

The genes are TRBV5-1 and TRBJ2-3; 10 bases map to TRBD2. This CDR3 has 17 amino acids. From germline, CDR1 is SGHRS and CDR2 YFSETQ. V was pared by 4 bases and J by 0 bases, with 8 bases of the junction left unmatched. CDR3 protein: CASSSSGGTSSTDTQYF. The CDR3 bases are TGCGCCAGCAGCAGTAGCGGGGGGACCTCTAGCACAGATACGCAGTATTTT.

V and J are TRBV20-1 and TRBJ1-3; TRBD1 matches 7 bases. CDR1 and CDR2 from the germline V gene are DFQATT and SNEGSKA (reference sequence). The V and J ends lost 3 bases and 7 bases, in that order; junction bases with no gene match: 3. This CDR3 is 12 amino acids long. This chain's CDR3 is CSASETGNTIYF. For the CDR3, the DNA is TGCAGTGCTAGTGAGACAGGGAACACCATATATTTT.

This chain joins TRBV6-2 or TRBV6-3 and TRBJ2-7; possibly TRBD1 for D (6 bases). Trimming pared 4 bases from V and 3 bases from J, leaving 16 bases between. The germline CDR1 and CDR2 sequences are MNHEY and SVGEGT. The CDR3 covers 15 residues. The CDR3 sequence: CASSFRTAIVYEQYF. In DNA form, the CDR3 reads TGTGCCAGCAGTTTCAGGACAGCGATTGTCTACGAGCAGTACTTC.

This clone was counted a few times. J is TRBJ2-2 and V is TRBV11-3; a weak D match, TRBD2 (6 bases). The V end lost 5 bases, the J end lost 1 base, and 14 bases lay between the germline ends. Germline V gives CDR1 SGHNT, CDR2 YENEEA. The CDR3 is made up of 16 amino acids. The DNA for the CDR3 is TGTGCCAGCAGCCCCATCCGGGGGAGGAACACCGGGGAGCTGTTTTTT. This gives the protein CASSPIRGRNTGELFF.

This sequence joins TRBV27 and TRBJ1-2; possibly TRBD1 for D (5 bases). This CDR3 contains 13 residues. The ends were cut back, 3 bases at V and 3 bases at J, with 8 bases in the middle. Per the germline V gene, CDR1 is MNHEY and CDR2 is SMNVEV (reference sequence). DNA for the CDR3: TGTGCCAGCAGTTTGGAGGGACACTATGGCTACACCTTC. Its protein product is CASSLEGHYGYTF.

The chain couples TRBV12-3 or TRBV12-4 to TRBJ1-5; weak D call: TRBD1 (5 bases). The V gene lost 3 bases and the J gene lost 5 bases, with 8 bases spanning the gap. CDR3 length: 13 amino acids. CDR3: CASSLGLDQPQHF. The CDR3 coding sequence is TGTGCCAGCAGTTTGGGACTTGATCAGCCCCAGCATTTT.

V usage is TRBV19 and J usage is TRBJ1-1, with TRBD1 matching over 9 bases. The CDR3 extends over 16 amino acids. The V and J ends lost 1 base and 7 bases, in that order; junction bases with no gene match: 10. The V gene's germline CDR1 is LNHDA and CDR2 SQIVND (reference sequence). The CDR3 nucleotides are TGTGCCAGTAGTATAGTCTCGGGACAGGGCCTCTTTGAAGCTTTCTTT. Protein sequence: CASSIVSGQGLFEAFF.

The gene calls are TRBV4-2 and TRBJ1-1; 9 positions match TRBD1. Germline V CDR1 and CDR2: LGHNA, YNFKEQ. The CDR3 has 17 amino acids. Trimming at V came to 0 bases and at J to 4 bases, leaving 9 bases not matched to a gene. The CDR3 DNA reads TGTGCCAGCAGCCAAGAAAGAGGGGGACAGGGTTCCACTGAAGCTTTCTTT. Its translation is CASSQERGGQGSTEAFF.

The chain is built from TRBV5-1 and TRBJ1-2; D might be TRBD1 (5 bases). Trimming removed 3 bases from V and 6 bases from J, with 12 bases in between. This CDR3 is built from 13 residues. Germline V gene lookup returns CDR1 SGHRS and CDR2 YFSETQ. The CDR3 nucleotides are TGCGCCAGCAGCTCCGGGGCAGGAGATGGCTACACCTTC. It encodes CASSSGAGDGYTF.

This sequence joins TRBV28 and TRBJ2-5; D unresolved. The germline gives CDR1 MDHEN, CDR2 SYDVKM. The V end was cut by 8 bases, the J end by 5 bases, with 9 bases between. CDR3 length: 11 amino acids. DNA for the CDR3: TGTGCCAGCCTGGTCGGGGAGACCCAGTACTTC. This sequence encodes CASLVGETQYF. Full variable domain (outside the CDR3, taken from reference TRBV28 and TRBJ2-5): DVKVTQSSRYLVKRTGEKVFLECVQDMDHENMFWYRQDPGLGLRLIYFSYDVKMKEKGDIPEGYSVSREKKERFSLILESASTNQTSMYLCASLVGETQYFGPGTRLLVL.

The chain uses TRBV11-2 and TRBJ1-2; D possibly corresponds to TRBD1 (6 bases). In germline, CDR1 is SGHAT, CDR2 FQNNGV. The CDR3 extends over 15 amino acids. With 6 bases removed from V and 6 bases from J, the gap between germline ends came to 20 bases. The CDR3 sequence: CASSKLQGIENGYTF. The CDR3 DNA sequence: TGTGCCAGCAGTAAGCTCCAGGGGATCGAGAATGGCTACACCTTC. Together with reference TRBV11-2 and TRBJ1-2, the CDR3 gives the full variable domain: EAGVAQSPRYKIIEKRQSVAFWCNPISGHATLYWYQQILGQGPKLLIQFQNNGVVDDSQLPKDRFSAERLKGVDSTLKIQPAKLEDSAVYLCASSKLQGIENGYTFGSGTRLTVV.

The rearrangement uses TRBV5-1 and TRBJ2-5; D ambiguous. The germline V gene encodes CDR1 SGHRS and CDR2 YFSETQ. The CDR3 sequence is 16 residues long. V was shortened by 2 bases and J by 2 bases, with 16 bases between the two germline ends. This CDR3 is CASSFYGPTLQETQYF. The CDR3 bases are TGCGCCAGCAGCTTTTATGGACCTACATTGCAAGAGACCCAGTACTTC.

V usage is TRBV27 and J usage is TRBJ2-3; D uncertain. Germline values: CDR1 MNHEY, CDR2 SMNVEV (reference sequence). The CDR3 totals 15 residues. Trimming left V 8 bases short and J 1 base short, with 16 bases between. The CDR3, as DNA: TGTGCCAGCGCTCGGACCCTAGTGGGCACAGATACGCAGTATTTT. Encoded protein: CASARTLVGTDTQYF.

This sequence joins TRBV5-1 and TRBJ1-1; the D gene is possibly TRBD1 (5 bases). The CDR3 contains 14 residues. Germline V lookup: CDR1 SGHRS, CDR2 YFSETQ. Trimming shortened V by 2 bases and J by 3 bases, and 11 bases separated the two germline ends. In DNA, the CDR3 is TGCGCCAGCAGCTTCAGGGCGGGAGACACTGAAGCTTTCTTT. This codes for CASSFRAGDTEAFF.

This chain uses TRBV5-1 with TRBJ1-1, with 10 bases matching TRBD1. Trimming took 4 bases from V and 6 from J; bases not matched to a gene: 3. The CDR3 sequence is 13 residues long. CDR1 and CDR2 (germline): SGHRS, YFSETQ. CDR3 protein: CASSATGGSEAFF. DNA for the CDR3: TGCGCCAGCAGCGCGACAGGGGGCTCTGAAGCTTTCTTT. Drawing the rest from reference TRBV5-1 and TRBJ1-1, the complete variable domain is KAGVTQTPRYLIKTRGQQVTLSCSPISGHRSVSWYQQTPGQGLQFLFEYFSETQRNKGNFPGRFSGRQFSNSRSEMNVSTLELGDSALYLCASSATGGSEAFFGQGTRLTVV.

CDR3 nucleotide sequence: TGTGCCAGTAGTATGACTAGCGGGGATCAAGAGACCCAGTACTTC. Its protein product is CASSMTSGDQETQYF. This sequence joins TRBV19 and TRBJ2-5; TRBD2 matches at 11 bases. V was pared by 3 bases and J by 2 bases, with 2 bases of the junction left unmatched. The CDR3 covers 15 residues. CDR1 is LNHDA and CDR2 is SQIVND in the germline V gene (reference sequence).

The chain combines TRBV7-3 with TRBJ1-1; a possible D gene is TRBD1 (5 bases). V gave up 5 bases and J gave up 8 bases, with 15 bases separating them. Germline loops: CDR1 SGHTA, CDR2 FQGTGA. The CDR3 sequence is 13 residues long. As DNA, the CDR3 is TGTGCCAGCAGCCCCGGGACCCCTGTCGAAGCTTTCTTT. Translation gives CASSPGTPVEAFF.

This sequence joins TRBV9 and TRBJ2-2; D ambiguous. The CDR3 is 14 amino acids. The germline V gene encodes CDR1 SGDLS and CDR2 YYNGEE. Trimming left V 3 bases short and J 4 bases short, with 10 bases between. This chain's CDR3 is CASSDRAVTGELFF. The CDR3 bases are TGTGCCAGCAGCGATAGGGCCGTCACCGGGGAGCTGTTTTTT. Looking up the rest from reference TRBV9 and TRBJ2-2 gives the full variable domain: DSGVTQTPKHLITATGQRVTLRCSPRSGDLSVYWYQQSLDQGLQFLIQYYNGEERAKGNILERFSAQQFPDLHSELNLSSLELGDSALYFCASSDRAVTGELFFGEGSRLTVL.

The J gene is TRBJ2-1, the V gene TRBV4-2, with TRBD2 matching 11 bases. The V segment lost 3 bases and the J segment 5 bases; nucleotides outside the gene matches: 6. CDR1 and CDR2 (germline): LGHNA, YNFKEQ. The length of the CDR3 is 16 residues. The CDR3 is CASSHGSGRADNEQFF. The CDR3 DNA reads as TGTGCCAGCAGCCATGGTAGCGGGAGGGCCGACAATGAGCAGTTCTTC.

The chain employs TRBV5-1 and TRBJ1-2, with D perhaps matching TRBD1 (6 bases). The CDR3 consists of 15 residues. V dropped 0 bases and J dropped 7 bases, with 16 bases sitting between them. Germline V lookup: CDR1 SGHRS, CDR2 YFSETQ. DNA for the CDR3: TGCGCCAGCAGCTTGGATGAAGGACAGTCAGGTGGCTACACCTTC. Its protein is CASSLDEGQSGGYTF.

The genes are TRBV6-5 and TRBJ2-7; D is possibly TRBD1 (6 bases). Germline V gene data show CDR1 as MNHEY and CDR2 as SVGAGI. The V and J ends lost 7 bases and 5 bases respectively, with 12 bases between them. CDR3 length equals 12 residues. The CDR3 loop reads CASTSGAHEQYF. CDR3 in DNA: TGTGCCAGCACCTCAGGGGCCCACGAGCAGTACTTC.

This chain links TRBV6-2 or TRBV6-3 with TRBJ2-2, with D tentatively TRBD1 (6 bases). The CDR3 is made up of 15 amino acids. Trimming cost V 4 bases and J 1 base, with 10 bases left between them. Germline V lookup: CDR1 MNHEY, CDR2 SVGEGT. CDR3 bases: TGTGCCAGCAGTTGGGACATACGGAACACCGGGGAGCTGTTTTTT. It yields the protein CASSWDIRNTGELFF.

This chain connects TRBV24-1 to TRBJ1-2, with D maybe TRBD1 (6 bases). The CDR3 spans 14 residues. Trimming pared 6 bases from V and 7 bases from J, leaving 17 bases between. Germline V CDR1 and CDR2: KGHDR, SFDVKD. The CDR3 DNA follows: TGTGCCACCAGTCCTCCGGGACATGGGGGTGGCTACACCTTC. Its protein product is CATSPPGHGGGYTF.

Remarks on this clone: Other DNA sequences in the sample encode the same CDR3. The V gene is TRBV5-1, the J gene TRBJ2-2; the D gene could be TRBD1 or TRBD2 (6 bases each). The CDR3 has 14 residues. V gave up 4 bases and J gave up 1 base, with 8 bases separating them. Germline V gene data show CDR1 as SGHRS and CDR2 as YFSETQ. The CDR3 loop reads CASSAGQNTGELFF. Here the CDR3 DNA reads TGCGCCAGCAGCGCGGGACAGAACACCGGGGAGCTGTTTTTT.

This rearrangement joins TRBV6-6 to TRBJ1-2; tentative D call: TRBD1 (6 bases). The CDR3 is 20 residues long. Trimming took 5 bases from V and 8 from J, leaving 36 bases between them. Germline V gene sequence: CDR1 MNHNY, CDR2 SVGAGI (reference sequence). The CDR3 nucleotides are TGTGCCAGCAGTCTCGCTGAGGGAGTTATCAGGGGCCCCGTGAGGAAGGGCTACACCTTC. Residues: CASSLAEGVIRGPVRKGYTF.

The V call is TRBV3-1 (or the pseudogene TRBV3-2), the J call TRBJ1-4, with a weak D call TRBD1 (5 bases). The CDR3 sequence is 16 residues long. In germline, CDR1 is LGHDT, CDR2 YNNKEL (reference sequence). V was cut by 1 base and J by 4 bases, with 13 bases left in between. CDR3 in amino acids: CASSQVLGHNNEKLFF. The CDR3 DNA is TGTGCCAGCAGCCAAGTTCTTGGACATAATAATGAAAAACTGTTTTTT.

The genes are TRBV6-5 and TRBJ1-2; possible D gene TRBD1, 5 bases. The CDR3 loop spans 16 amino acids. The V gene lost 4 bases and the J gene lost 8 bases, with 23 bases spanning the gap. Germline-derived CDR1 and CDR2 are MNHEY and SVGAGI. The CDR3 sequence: CASSSPGGILLRGYTF. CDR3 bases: TGTGCCAGCAGTTCCCCGGGGGGGATTCTGCTAAGAGGCTACACCTTC.